One sample yielded the 3 T cell receptor beta chains listed below, sequenced in a study of siplizumab effects on memory and regulatory T cells. Using immunoSEQ multiplex PCR, the repertoire was profiled, and TCRdb retains in-frame clones only, with some absent. The sample lists roughly 100,000 clones, over 90% occurring once. Sequences were obtained from non-Treg CD4+ T cells sorted from blood. These receptors were collected from a human donor in good health.

The rearrangement joins TRBV4-1 to TRBJ1-1; the D gene is possibly TRBD1 (5 bases). Germline V CDR1 and CDR2: MGHRA, YSYEKL. Trimming shortened V by 2 bases and J by 4 bases, and 8 bases separated the two germline ends. The CDR3 length is 13 residues. The CDR3 DNA is TGCGCCAGCAGCCAAATCGGGGGCACTGAAGCTTTCTTT. Translating it yields CASSQIGGTEAFF.

The chain combines TRBV6-1 with TRBJ2-1; either TRBD1 or TRBD2 may supply D (5 bases each). The germline CDR1 and CDR2 sequences are MNHNS and SASEGT. This CDR3 is 12 amino acids long. V was clipped by 8 bases and J by 10 bases, with 15 bases between them. The CDR3 loop reads CASARGREEQFF. Here the CDR3 DNA reads TGTGCCAGCGCTCGAGGCAGGGAGGAGCAGTTCTTC.

This clone was detected once. The rearrangement links TRBV6-5 to TRBJ1-2, with TRBD1 matching 8 bases. Looked up from germline, CDR1 is MNHEY and CDR2 is SVGAGI. After removal of 0 bases from V and 7 bases from J, the junction contained 10 bases not matched to a gene. The CDR3 contains 16 residues. The CDR3 DNA reads TGTGCCAGCAGTTACTCTCGGGCCAGGGGGCAAGGTGGCTACACCTTC. It yields the protein CASSYSRARGQGGYTF.